This TCR beta chain was observed in a study of early T cells in non-severe SARS-CoV-2 infection. Note on this clonotype: Its antigen remains unidentified.

General study findings and limits: Missing private and CD4 specificities, VDJdb matching favored anti-spike CD8 responses.

The CDR3 length is 14 residues. V gave up 4 bases and J gave up 4 bases, with 13 bases separating them. Germline CDR1 and CDR2: MNHEY and SVGAGI. Individually, cDNA molecules had unique molecular identifiers attached to them. In TCRdb, the 5' RACE reads were re-called with MiXCR into one record per CDR3 protein. The repertoire holds 50,000 to 65,000 distinct CDR3 sequences, with just over 20% as singletons. This sequence originates from an adult who was a healthcare worker with PCR-confirmed SARS-CoV-2 infection or an uninfected control (not recorded which). The chain is built from TRBV6-5 and TRBJ1-1; D gene unclear. The specimen comprised whole blood, sampled at baseline. The CDR3: CASSFKGSFTEAFF. The CDR3 coding sequence is TGTGCCAGCAGTTTTAAGGGCAGTTTCACTGAAGCTTTCTTT.